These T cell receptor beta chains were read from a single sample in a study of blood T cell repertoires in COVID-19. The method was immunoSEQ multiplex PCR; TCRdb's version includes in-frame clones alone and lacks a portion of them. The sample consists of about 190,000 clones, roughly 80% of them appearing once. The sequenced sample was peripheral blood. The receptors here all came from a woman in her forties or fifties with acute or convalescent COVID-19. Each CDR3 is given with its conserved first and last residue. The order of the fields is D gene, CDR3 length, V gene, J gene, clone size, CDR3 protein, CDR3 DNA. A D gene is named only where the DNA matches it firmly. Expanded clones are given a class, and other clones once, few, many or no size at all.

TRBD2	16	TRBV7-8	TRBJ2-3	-	CASSLTAGANTDTQYF	TGTGCCAGCAGCTTAACAGCGGGAGCGAACACAGATACGCAGTATTTT
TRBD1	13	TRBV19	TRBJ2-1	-	CASSSDRVNEQFF	TGTGCCAGTAGTTCGGACAGGGTCAATGAGCAGTTCTTC
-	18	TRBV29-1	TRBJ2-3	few	CSVERGGELALFTDTQYF	TGCAGCGTTGAAAGGGGGGGAGAACTAGCCCTTTTCACAGATACGCAGTATTTT
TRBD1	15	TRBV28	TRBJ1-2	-	CASSFPSGTGYGYTF	TGTGCCAGCAGTTTCCCCTCCGGGACAGGGTATGGCTACACCTTC
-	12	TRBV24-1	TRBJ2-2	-	CATTGPTGELFF	TGTGCCACCACCGGTCCTACCGGGGAGCTGTTTTTT
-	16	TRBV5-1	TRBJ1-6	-	CASSLAGGRNNSPLHF	TGCGCCAGCAGCTTGGCCGGAGGGAGGAATAATTCACCCCTCCACTTT
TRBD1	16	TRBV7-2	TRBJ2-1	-	CASSTRGGSTYNEQFF	TGTGCCAGCAGCACAAGAGGGGGCAGTACCTACAATGAGCAGTTCTTC
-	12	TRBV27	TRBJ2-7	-	CASSLPGREQYF	TGTGCCAGCAGTTTACCAGGGCGGGAGCAGTACTTC
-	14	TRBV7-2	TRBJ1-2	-	CASSLSTGPYGYTF	TGTGCCAGCAGCCTCAGTACAGGGCCCTATGGCTACACCTTC
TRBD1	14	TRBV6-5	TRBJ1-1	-	CASRRQGQNTEAFF	TGTGCCAGCAGACGACAGGGGCAGAACACTGAAGCTTTCTTT
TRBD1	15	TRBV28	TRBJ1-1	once	CASSSTGWTVTEAFF	TGTGCCAGCAGTTCGACAGGGTGGACGGTTACTGAAGCTTTCTTT
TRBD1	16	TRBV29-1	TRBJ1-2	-	CSVEDHRKQGIYGYTF	TGCAGCGTTGAAGATCATAGGAAACAGGGGATCTATGGCTACACCTTC
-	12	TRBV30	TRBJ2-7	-	CAWSVLGYEQYF	TGTGCCTGGAGTGTACTCGGCTACGAGCAGTACTTC
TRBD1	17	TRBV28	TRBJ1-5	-	CASSYFVGQGGNQPQHF	TGTGCCAGCAGTTATTTTGTGGGACAGGGTGGCAATCAGCCCCAGCATTTT
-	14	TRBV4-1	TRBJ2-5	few	CASSQASHKETQYF	TGCGCCAGCAGCCAAGCTAGCCATAAGGAGACCCAGTACTTC
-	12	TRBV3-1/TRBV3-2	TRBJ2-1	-	CASSQVDNEQFF	TGTGCCAGCAGCCAAGTAGACAATGAGCAGTTCTTC
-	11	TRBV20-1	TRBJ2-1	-	CSARGRNEQFF	TGCAGTGCTAGAGGTCGTAATGAGCAGTTCTTC
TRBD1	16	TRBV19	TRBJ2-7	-	CASSMGGRDRGSEQYF	TGTGCCAGTAGTATGGGGGGCCGGGACAGGGGAAGCGAGCAGTACTTC
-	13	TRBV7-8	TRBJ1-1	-	CASGRGENTEAFF	TGTGCCAGCGGTCGGGGGGAGAACACTGAAGCTTTCTTT
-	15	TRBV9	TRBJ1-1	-	CASSESLTLNTEAFF	TGTGCCAGCAGCGAGAGCCTAACCCTGAACACTGAAGCTTTCTTT
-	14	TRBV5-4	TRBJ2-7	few	CASSSHPGSYEQYF	TGTGCCAGCAGCTCCCACCCGGGGTCCTACGAGCAGTACTTC
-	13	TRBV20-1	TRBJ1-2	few	CSASFKGNYGYTF	TGCAGTGCTAGTTTTAAGGGGAACTATGGCTACACCTTC
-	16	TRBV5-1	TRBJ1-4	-	CASSLSGGTTNEKLFF	TGCGCCAGCAGCTTGTCCGGGGGAACAACTAATGAAAAACTGTTTTTT
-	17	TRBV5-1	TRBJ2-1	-	CASSLDGTQAYYNEQFF	TGCGCCAGCAGCTTAGACGGGACACAAGCTTACTACAATGAGCAGTTCTTC
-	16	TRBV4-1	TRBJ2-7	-	CASSPPAMDSYYEQYF	TGCGCCAGCAGCCCACCTGCAATGGACAGCTACTACGAGCAGTACTTC
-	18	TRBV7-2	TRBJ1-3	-	CASSLDGGERYSGNTIYF	TGTGCCAGCAGCTTAGATGGCGGGGAAAGGTACTCTGGAAACACCATATATTTT
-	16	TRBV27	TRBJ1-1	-	CASSSLGRVVDTEAFF	TGTGCCAGCAGTTCACTCGGGAGGGTGGTGGACACTGAAGCTTTCTTT
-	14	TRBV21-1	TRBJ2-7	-	CASRVLRDTYEQYF	TGTGCCAGCAGAGTTCTCAGGGATACCTACGAGCAGTACTTC